This TCR beta chain was documented in a study of PD-1 blockade in classical Hodgkin lymphoma. Comment on this clone: Its antigen remains unknown.

The data were produced by immunoSEQ multiplex PCR, yet TCRdb's version contains in-frame clones alone and is incomplete. Among some 90,000 clones listed, 92% were seen once. Relapse after autologous stem cell transplantation occurred in every patient, and brentuximab vedotin exposure varied. The study recorded best responses of complete response, partial response or progressive disease. The study, taken as a whole, reports: Repertoire difference causes, possibly disease activity or prior therapy, remain undefined. Prior to therapy, complete responders displayed diversity much like that of newly diagnosed patients.

Sequencing was performed on peripheral blood mononuclear cells (PBMCs), taken before the second cycle of nivolumab. This receptor was taken from a human donor with classical Hodgkin lymphoma.

The CDR3 region is CASSWGTLATNEKLFF. DNA for the CDR3: TGCGCCAGCAGCTGGGGGACACTTGCAACTAATGAAAAACTGTTTTTT. The chain joins TRBV5-1 to TRBJ1-4; TRBD1 might be the D (6 bases). The CDR3 sequence is 16 residues long. The V end was cut by 3 bases, the J end by 0 bases, with 12 bases between. Germline CDR1 SGHRS, CDR2 YFSETQ.